The 8 T cell receptor beta chains presented below share a single source sample, sequenced in a study of identical twins (dated by TCRdb to between 2015 and 2016). The library was obtained by 5' RACE. Sequencing was carried out with an Illumina HiSeq 2000. Using fastp trimming at Q25 and MiXCR clonotype assembly, TCRdb reanalyzed the public sequencing data and kept in-frame beta chains. CDR3 protein duplicates are merged, each entry listing the most common genes and DNA. The sample table shows under 500,000 distinct CDR3 sequences, and 13% to 15% are seen once. Approximately 0.98% of the sample rests with the top ten. Separately, the same data were catalogued under a study of yellow fever vaccine responses in identical twins.

Sample: CD4+ T cells sorted from blood. The receptors shown here come from a woman under 30 in good health.

This clonotype was counted ten times or more. This CDR3 is CASSSAGTSGIQETQYF. CDR3 in DNA: TGTGCCAGCAGTTCTGCCGGGACTAGCGGGATCCAAGAGACCCAGTACTTC. V usage is TRBV28 and J usage is TRBJ2-5, with 13 positions matching TRBD2. This CDR3 comprises 17 residues. V dropped 4 bases and J dropped 1; count of bases not matched to a gene: 6. Germline CDR1 MDHEN, CDR2 SYDVKM.

This clonotype occurred many times. The chain uses TRBV10-3 and TRBJ2-4; 8 bases agree with TRBD2. The CDR3 loop spans 14 amino acids. Germline loops: CDR1 ENHRY, CDR2 SYGVKD. Unmatched junction bases numbered 8, after V lost 0 bases and J lost 13 bases. CDR3 amino acids: CAISESTGGGLQYF. The CDR3 coding sequence is TGTGCCATCAGTGAGTCGACGGGGGGGGGCTTACAGTACTTC.

This clonotype has ten or more counts. This chain connects TRBV12-3 or TRBV12-4 to TRBJ1-1; D uncertain. The CDR3 has 13 residues. The ends were cut back, 5 bases at V and 1 base at J, with 8 bases in the middle. The CDR3 region has the DNA TGTGCCAGCAGTATGGACGAGAACACTGAAGCTTTCTTT. Amino acid sequence: CASSMDENTEAFF.

V is TRBV6-6 and J is TRBJ2-3; D gene uncertain. Germline CDR1 and CDR2: MNHNY and SVGAGI (reference sequence). V was trimmed by 6 bases and J by 2 bases, leaving 6 bases between them. The CDR3 totals 12 residues. This CDR3 reads CASRPPTDTQYF. CDR3 nucleotides: TGTGCCAGCAGGCCCCCCACAGATACGCAGTATTTT.

In its sample, this clonotype was seen a few times. The chain uses TRBV7-2 and TRBJ2-1; tentatively, D is TRBD2 (6 bases). Germline-derived CDR1 and CDR2 are SGHTA and FQGNSA. Trimming stripped 2 bases from V and 7 bases from J, with 12 bases between. The CDR3 runs 14 residues. Here the CDR3 DNA reads TGTGCCAGCAGCTTATTTACTAGCTTAAATGAGCAGTTCTTC. Translated: CASSLFTSLNEQFF.

Only a few counts were recorded for this clonotype. V usage is TRBV20-1 and J usage is TRBJ2-1; no definite D call. V dropped 4 bases and J dropped 7 bases, with 5 bases sitting between them. Looked up from germline, CDR1 is DFQATT and CDR2 is SNEGSKA (reference sequence). This CDR3 spans 10 amino acids. CDR3 DNA: TGCAGTGCTACTAGGAATGAGCAGTTCTTC. Its protein product is CSATRNEQFF.

The chain links TRBV20-1 to TRBJ2-3, with D tentatively TRBD1 or TRBD2 (7 bases each). The V end was cut by 6 bases, the J end by 5 bases, with 15 bases between. Germline V gene sequence: CDR1 DFQATT, CDR2 SNEGSKA (reference sequence). The CDR3 covers 13 residues. The CDR3 loop is CSAHSGGVDTQYF. As DNA, the CDR3 is TGCAGTGCCCATTCAGGGGGGGTAGATACGCAGTATTTT.

This rearrangement joins TRBV20-1 to TRBJ2-3; D is perhaps TRBD2 (6 bases). Trimming removed 6 bases from V and 5 bases from J, with 18 bases in between. The germline gives CDR1 DFQATT, CDR2 SNEGSKA (reference sequence). The CDR3 has 14 amino acids. The CDR3 region has the DNA TGCAGTGCCAATCGTTTACGGGGAGGAGATACGCAGTATTTT. Translated: CSANRLRGGDTQYF.